The 20 T cell receptor beta chains presented below share a single source sample, sequenced in a study of T cells after yellow fever vaccination. TCRdb ran MiXCR on the 5' RACE reads and lists one entry per CDR3 protein. The sample records fewer than 20,000 distinct CDR3 sequences, just over 4% being singletons. The source material was PBMCs, either bulk or a sorted T-cell subset (CD4+, CD8+, memory, or dextramer-sorted; not recorded which), sampled 15 days after the yellow fever booster vaccination. All receptors derive from a man aged 25-40 years who received the YFV17D yellow fever vaccine.

This clonotype occurred many times. The chain joins TRBV7-9 to TRBJ2-4; no reliable D call. Trimming took 0 bases from V and 1 from J, leaving 4 bases between them. The CDR3 loop spans 14 amino acids. Germline V lookup: CDR1 SEHNR, CDR2 FQNEAQ (reference sequence). The CDR3 DNA reads TGTGCCAGCAGCTTAGCAGCGGCCAAAAACATTCAGTACTTC. This translates into CASSLAAAKNIQYF.

Ten or more counts support this clonotype. The V gene is TRBV21-1, the J gene TRBJ1-1; TRBD1 was called by the table and not checked on the DNA. TRBV21-1 is classified as a pseudogene. The CDR3 loop spans 15 amino acids. The CDR3 nucleotides read TGTGCCAGCCCCCGGACAGGGCGCATGAACACTGAAGCTTTCTTT. This gives the protein CASPRTGRMNTEAFF.

This clonotype has a handful of counts. The J gene is TRBJ2-3, the V gene TRBV20-1; perhaps TRBD1 as D (8 bases). This CDR3 comprises 14 residues. Looked up from germline, CDR1 is DFQATT and CDR2 is SNEGSKA (reference sequence). Trimming left V 6 bases short and J 3 bases short, with 16 bases between. The CDR3, as DNA: TGCAGTGCGCCTACAGGGGGGGGGACAGATACGCAGTATTTT. This codes for CSAPTGGGTDTQYF.

This clonotype was counted at least ten times. The rearrangement joins TRBV12-3 or TRBV12-4 to TRBJ1-1; no clear D. The V and J ends lost 7 bases and 5 bases respectively, with 8 bases between them. The CDR3 runs 11 residues. The CDR3 sequence: CASTLGTEAFF. CDR3 DNA: TGTGCCAGCACCCTTGGGACTGAAGCTTTCTTT.

In its sample, this clonotype is medium-sized. The chain links TRBV7-3 to TRBJ2-2; D is perhaps TRBD2 (5 bases). Germline-derived CDR1 and CDR2 are SGHTA and FQGTGA. Trimming stripped 8 bases from V and 2 bases from J, with 12 bases between. This CDR3 has 14 amino acids. As DNA, the CDR3 is TGTGCCAGCCGACACGAGGGAAACACCGGGGAGCTGTTTTTT. Residues: CASRHEGNTGELFF.

In this sample, this clonotype turned up many times. This CDR3 reads CASTGDYTQYF. The CDR3 coding sequence is TGTGCCAGCACCGGGGATTATACGCAGTATTTT. V gene TRBV7-2 combines with J gene TRBJ2-3; a possible D gene is TRBD2 (5 bases). This CDR3 has 11 residues. V lost 7 bases, J lost 7 bases, and 9 bases lay in between. Germline CDR1 is SGHTA and CDR2 is FQGNSA.

This clonotype came up once. The chain employs TRBV2 and TRBJ1-5, with D unresolved. The CDR3 runs to 16 residues. Germline CDR1 is SNHLY and CDR2 is FYNNEI. Trimming took off 4 bases at V and 0 bases at J, with 13 bases between the two ends. The CDR3 DNA reads as TGTGCCAGCAGTGTGCGGTCTGTTGATAGCAATCAGCCCCAGCATTTT. This sequence encodes CASSVRSVDSNQPQHF.

This clonotype has ten or more counts. The chain carries TRBV5-1 and TRBJ2-5; 7 nucleotides align to TRBD2. The germline V gene has CDR1 SGHRS and CDR2 YFSETQ. CDR3 length: 17 amino acids. The J segment lost 9 bases and the V segment lost 3 bases, leaving 20 bases of the junction unmatched. The CDR3 bases are TGCGCCAGCAGCTCTCCAGAGGGGAGGAAGTCCGGGGGGTCCCAGTACTTC. Residues: CASSSPEGRKSGGSQYF. Filled out from reference TRBV5-1 and TRBJ2-5, the complete variable domain reads KAGVTQTPRYLIKTRGQQVTLSCSPISGHRSVSWYQQTPGQGLQFLFEYFSETQRNKGNFPGRFSGRQFSNSRSEMNVSTLELGDSALYLCASSSPEGRKSGGSQYFGPGTRLLVL.

This clonotype was detected many times. The chain has TRBV11-2 and TRBJ2-7, with 10 bases aligning to TRBD2. The CDR3 is 18 residues long. Germline V lookup: CDR1 SGHAT, CDR2 FQNNGV. V gave up 3 bases and J gave up 0 bases; unmatched junction bases: 11. CDR3 sequence reads: CASSFGPSGGKSSYEQYF. CDR3 sequence (DNA): TGTGCCAGCAGCTTCGGGCCTAGCGGGGGAAAGAGCTCCTACGAGCAGTACTTC. Full variable domain (missing parts from reference TRBV11-2 and TRBJ2-7): EAGVAQSPRYKIIEKRQSVAFWCNPISGHATLYWYQQILGQGPKLLIQFQNNGVVDDSQLPKDRFSAERLKGVDSTLKIQPAKLEDSAVYLCASSFGPSGGKSSYEQYFGPGTRLTVT.

This clonotype was counted at least ten times. The J gene is TRBJ1-4, the V gene TRBV20-1; the D is unclear. V was pared by 0 bases and J by 0 bases, with 11 bases between. Per germline, CDR1 DFQATT and CDR2 SNEGSKA (reference sequence). CDR3 length equals 16 residues. In DNA, the CDR3 is TGCAGTGCTAGAGAAGGCAGCTCCTCAACTAATGAAAAACTGTTTTTT. This gives the protein CSAREGSSSTNEKLFF.

The table lists this clonotype with many counts. The V and J genes are TRBV11-2 and TRBJ1-5; D may be TRBD1 (5 bases). The CDR3 contains 17 residues. From germline, CDR1 is SGHAT and CDR2 FQNNGV. Trimming pared 0 bases from V and 4 bases from J, leaving 16 bases between. CDR3 residues: CASSLDAERGGNQPQHF. The CDR3 DNA is TGTGCCAGCAGCTTAGACGCCGAGCGGGGCGGGAATCAGCCCCAGCATTTT.

The sample holds many counts of this clonotype. The rearrangement uses TRBV20-1 and TRBJ1-2; the D is unclear. The CDR3 sequence is 13 residues long. V lost 0 bases and J 6 bases, leaving 11 bases between the germline ends. Germline V lookup: CDR1 DFQATT, CDR2 SNEGSKA (reference sequence). The CDR3 nucleotides are TGCAGTGCTAGAGATCTAGGCAGAAATGGCTACACCTTC. It codes for CSARDLGRNGYTF.

This clonotype was detected many times. The chain carries TRBV11-2 and TRBJ2-5, with 13 bases aligning to TRBD2. CDR1 and CDR2 from the germline V gene are SGHAT and FQNNGV. Losses at the gene ends were 4 bases for V and 3 bases for J; bases not matched to a gene: 5. This CDR3 comprises 16 residues. The CDR3 reads CASSSWTSGGKETQYF. Written as DNA, the CDR3 is TGTGCCAGCAGCTCCTGGACTAGCGGGGGTAAAGAGACCCAGTACTTC.

This clonotype was picked up many times. The rearrangement joins TRBV7-2 to TRBJ2-2; 8 nucleotides line up with TRBD2. From germline, CDR1 is SGHTA and CDR2 FQGNSA. This CDR3 region has 17 residues. Losses at the gene ends were 2 bases for V and 4 bases for J; bases not matched to a gene: 9. The CDR3 DNA reads TGTGCCAGCAGCTTAAGGTTGAGCGGGAGCGGCACCGGGGAGCTGTTTTTT. Translation: CASSLRLSGSGTGELFF.

This clonotype has ten or more counts. This chain uses TRBV5-1 with TRBJ2-2, with a tentative D call TRBD1 (6 bases). The V gene lost 3 bases and the J gene lost 4 bases, with 19 bases spanning the gap. Germline-derived CDR1 and CDR2 are SGHRS and YFSETQ. This CDR3 has 17 residues. DNA of the CDR3: TGCGCCAGCAGCTCCCGTCAGGGGATAGAAACCACCGGGGAGCTGTTTTTT. Its translation: CASSSRQGIETTGELFF.

In this sample, this clonotype turned up many times. The rearrangement uses TRBV12-3 or TRBV12-4 and TRBJ1-2; TRBD1 agrees at 7 bases. The V segment lost 5 bases and the J segment 5 bases; nucleotides outside the gene matches: 8. The CDR3 contains 14 residues. CDR3 coding DNA: TGTGCCAGCAGTCCAGACAGGGACCGATATGGCTACACCTTC. Translating gives CASSPDRDRYGYTF.

This clonotype is termed medium-sized. The V gene is TRBV5-6, the J gene TRBJ2-3; D might be TRBD1 (6 bases). CDR3 length equals 17 residues. From germline, CDR1 is SGHDT and CDR2 YYEEEE. Trimming stripped 3 bases from V and 3 bases from J, with 20 bases between. The CDR3 here is CASSYYLTGTGTDTQYF. The CDR3 nucleotides are TGTGCCAGCAGCTATTACCTCACAGGGACGGGGACAGATACGCAGTATTTT.

This clonotype showed up many times. The chain combines TRBV7-2 with TRBJ2-1; D not resolved. Per germline, CDR1 SGHTA and CDR2 FQGNSA. The CDR3 sequence is 13 residues long. Deletions cut 5 bases from V and 6 bases from J, with 11 bases between. The CDR3 DNA is TGTGCCAGCAGCCCCGGCATGGTCAATGAGCAGTTCTTC. Its protein is CASSPGMVNEQFF.

In this sample, this clonotype turned up many times. The CDR3 nucleotides read TGTGCCAGCAGTTTCGGACTAGCGGCCTACGAGCAGTACTTC. It specifies CASSFGLAAYEQYF. The J gene is TRBJ2-7, the V gene TRBV6-2 or TRBV6-3; 10 nucleotides match TRBD2. This CDR3 region has 14 residues. CDR1 and CDR2 from the germline V gene are MNHEY and SVGEGT. Trimming cost V 4 bases and J 2 bases; bases outside gene matches: 2.

This clonotype was observed a few times. This sequence joins TRBV5-5 and TRBJ2-7; 8 bases fit TRBD1. Trimming at V came to 4 bases and at J to 6 bases, leaving 9 bases not matched to a gene. The CDR3 is 14 residues long. Germline V gene lookup returns CDR1 SGHKS and CDR2 YYEKEE (reference sequence). The DNA for the CDR3 is TGTGCCAGCAGCCCTGGACAGGGTGATCCCGAGCAGTACTTC. Amino acids: CASSPGQGDPEQYF.